These 29 T cell receptor beta chains were sequenced from one sample in a study of control samples from healthy donors and cancer patients. Some clones are missing from TCRdb's copy, which holds only in-frame ones; the method was immunoSEQ multiplex PCR. The sample holds 130,000 to 150,000 clones, over 85% seen once. Sequenced sample: blood. Every receptor here comes from a man between 18 and 35 years old in good health.

The chain employs TRBV27 and TRBJ1-2; TRBD1 is a possible D gene (6 bases). CDR3 length equals 14 residues. Germline assignment: CDR1 MNHEY and CDR2 SMNVEV (reference sequence). Trimming pared 1 base from V and 8 bases from J, leaving 14 bases between. CDR3 nucleotide sequence: TGTGCCAGCAGTTTATTCAGGGGAGGAAGGGGCTACACCTTC. Translating gives CASSLFRGGRGYTF.

V gene TRBV19 combines with J gene TRBJ2-7; 7 bases fit TRBD1. V dropped 4 bases and J dropped 5; count of bases not matched to a gene: 5. The CDR3 length is 13 residues. Germline-derived CDR1 and CDR2 are LNHDA and SQIVND (reference sequence). The CDR3 sequence: CASSTYRGNEQYF. The CDR3 DNA sequence: TGTGCCAGTAGTACCTACAGGGGTAACGAGCAGTACTTC.

The chain has TRBV6-5 and TRBJ2-7, with no clear D. V was shortened by 6 bases and J by 0 bases, with 12 bases between the two germline ends. CDR1 MNHEY and CDR2 SVGAGI come from the germline V gene. The CDR3 has 14 amino acids. CDR3 region: CASRVEYSSYEQYF. Written as DNA, the CDR3 is TGTGCCAGCAGGGTTGAGTATAGCTCCTACGAGCAGTACTTC.

This chain connects TRBV6-2 or TRBV6-3 to TRBJ2-1; 9 bases align to TRBD2. This CDR3 has 14 residues. Germline V gene sequence: CDR1 MNHEY, CDR2 SVGEGT. Trimming at V came to 5 bases and at J to 8 bases, leaving 7 bases not matched to a gene. CDR3 loop: CASSHPGLADEQFF. In nucleotides, the CDR3 is TGTGCCAGCAGTCACCCGGGACTAGCTGATGAGCAGTTCTTC.

The rearrangement joins TRBV25-1 to TRBJ1-2; D is unresolved. Germline V gene data show CDR1 as MGHDK and CDR2 as SYGVNS. The CDR3 has 13 residues. Trimming removed 2 bases from V and 8 bases from J, with 12 bases in between. The CDR3 DNA reads TGTGCCAGCAGTGAAGGGTTTGGGTTCGGCTACACCTTC. This gives the protein CASSEGFGFGYTF.

The chain combines TRBV19 with TRBJ1-4; a possible D gene is TRBD1 (6 bases). Germline CDR1 reads LNHDA; CDR2 reads SQIVND (reference sequence). The CDR3 runs 14 residues. The V gene lost 6 bases and the J gene lost 7 bases, with 15 bases spanning the gap. This chain's CDR3 is CASSPGQLGEKLFF. The CDR3 nucleotides read TGTGCCAGTAGCCCGGGACAATTGGGTGAAAAACTGTTTTTT.

This chain links TRBV6-2 or TRBV6-3 with TRBJ2-2; tentatively, D is TRBD1 (6 bases). The ends were cut back, 4 bases at V and 0 bases at J, with 9 bases in the middle. The CDR3 consists of 15 residues. Germline CDR1 is MNHEY and CDR2 is SVGEGT. In nucleotides, the CDR3 is TGTGCCAGCAGTTTTCGGACAGCGAACACCGGGGAGCTGTTTTTT. Protein product: CASSFRTANTGELFF.

The chain links TRBV5-5 to TRBJ1-1; D gene uncertain. CDR3 length: 15 residues. Germline assignment: CDR1 SGHKS and CDR2 YYEKEE (reference sequence). Trimming pared 4 bases from V and 0 bases from J, leaving 13 bases between. CDR3 amino acids: CASSRLGVVNTEAFF. The CDR3, as DNA: TGTGCCAGCAGCAGGCTGGGAGTGGTGAACACTGAAGCTTTCTTT.

The V and J genes are TRBV7-2 and TRBJ2-5; tentative D call: TRBD1 (5 bases). The germline V and J ends were trimmed by 0 bases and 1 base, with 9 bases remaining between them. The CDR3 consists of 15 residues. Germline V gene lookup returns CDR1 SGHTA and CDR2 FQGNSA. In DNA form, the CDR3 reads TGTGCCAGCAGCTTAGCGGCCAGGGCCCAAGAGACCCAGTACTTC. The encoded protein is CASSLAARAQETQYF.

This clone appeared once. The chain recombines TRBV4-1 with TRBJ1-1; D remains ambiguous. Trimming shortened V by 4 bases and J by 1 base, and 4 bases separated the two germline ends. From germline, CDR1 is MGHRA and CDR2 YSYEKL. The CDR3 spans 12 residues. The CDR3 nucleotides read TGCGCCAGCAGCCGGGGGAACACTGAAGCTTTCTTT. Its protein is CASSRGNTEAFF.

In this sample, this clone turned up once. Written as DNA, the CDR3 is TGCAGTGCTAGTGAAGGGATAGACATTCAGTACTTC. Protein sequence: CSASEGIDIQYF. V and J are TRBV20-1 and TRBJ2-4, with D unresolved. The CDR3 spans 12 residues. V was cut by 3 bases and J by 8 bases, with 11 bases left in between. The germline V gene encodes CDR1 DFQATT and CDR2 SNEGSKA (reference sequence).

The chain joins TRBV5-6 to TRBJ1-5; no definite D call. With 2 bases removed from V and 2 bases from J, the gap between germline ends came to 8 bases. This CDR3 is built from 14 residues. Germline V lookup: CDR1 SGHDT, CDR2 YYEEEE. The CDR3: CASSFQSRNQPQHF. In DNA, the CDR3 is TGTGCCAGCAGCTTTCAAAGCCGCAATCAGCCCCAGCATTTT.

The DNA of the CDR3 is TGTGCCAGCTCATCGCAGGGGAACAATCAGCCCCAGCATTTT. This encodes CASSSQGNNQPQHF. This chain links TRBV18 with TRBJ1-5; the D gene is possibly TRBD1 (6 bases). The CDR3 contains 14 residues. V was cut by 5 bases and J by 3 bases, with 11 bases left in between. Germline assignment: CDR1 KGHSH and CDR2 LQKENI.

The genes are TRBV7-3 and TRBJ2-2, with D possibly being TRBD1 (6 bases). The CDR3 covers 15 residues. CDR1 is SGHTA, CDR2 FQGTGA, per germline. The V end lost 1 base, the J end lost 1 base, and 7 bases lay between the germline ends. As DNA, the CDR3 is TGTGCCAGCAGCTTAATAGGGGGGAACACCGGGGAGCTGTTTTTT. This codes for CASSLIGGNTGELFF. Based on the CDR3 plus reference TRBV7-3 and TRBJ2-2, the full variable domain is GAGVSQTPSNKVTEKGKYVELRCDPISGHTALYWYRQSLGQGPEFLIYFQGTGAADDSGLPNDRFFAVRPEGSVSTLKIQRTERGDSAVYLCASSLIGGNTGELFFGEGSRLTVL.

The chain uses TRBV7-2 and TRBJ1-1; D is undetermined. The CDR3 is 13 residues long. V lost 0 bases and J 1 base, leaving 3 bases between the germline ends. Looked up from germline, CDR1 is SGHTA and CDR2 is FQGNSA. CDR3 coding DNA: TGTGCCAGCAGCTTAGCCCCGAACACTGAAGCTTTCTTT. This codes for CASSLAPNTEAFF.

The chain links TRBV28 to TRBJ1-5, with unresolved D. The CDR3 spans 18 residues. CDR1 MDHEN and CDR2 SYDVKM come from the germline V gene. Trimming took off 5 bases at V and 0 bases at J, with 20 bases between the two ends. The CDR3 sequence: CASSPLVGQILSNQPQHF. Written as DNA, the CDR3 is TGTGCCAGCAGTCCCCTAGTAGGCCAGATCCTTAGCAATCAGCCCCAGCATTTT.

The rearrangement joins TRBV19 to TRBJ1-5; D is perhaps TRBD1 (5 bases). The germline V gene encodes CDR1 LNHDA and CDR2 SQIVND (reference sequence). Trimming removed 3 bases at V and 1 base at J, with 13 bases between. The CDR3 runs to 16 residues. The CDR3 coding sequence is TGTGCCAGTAGTATTGGGGCCGGGGGAAGCAATCAGCCCCAGCATTTT. Translation: CASSIGAGGSNQPQHF.

The chain has TRBV7-6 and TRBJ2-1; D remains ambiguous. The CDR3 totals 16 residues. The germline gives CDR1 SGHVS, CDR2 FNYEAQ. V was clipped by 1 base and J by 0 bases, with 10 bases between them. The CDR3 DNA sequence: TGTGCCAGCAGCTTAGAGGCGGTCAGCTCCTACAATGAGCAGTTCTTC. Its translation is CASSLEAVSSYNEQFF. Together with reference TRBV7-6 and TRBJ2-1, the CDR3 gives the full variable domain: GAGVSQSPRYKVTKRGQDVALRCDPISGHVSLYWYRQALGQGPEFLTYFNYEAQQDKSGLPNDRFSAERPEGSISTLTIQRTEQRDSAMYRCASSLEAVSSYNEQFFGPGTRLTVL.

V and J are TRBV5-6 and TRBJ2-2; D unresolved. In germline, CDR1 is SGHDT, CDR2 YYEEEE. CDR3 length equals 12 residues. V was cut by 4 bases and J by 6 bases, with 7 bases left in between. The CDR3 region has the DNA TGTGCCAGCAGCCGCAATTCCGGGGAGCTGTTTTTT. It codes for CASSRNSGELFF.

This sequence joins TRBV15 and TRBJ2-5, with a possible D match to TRBD2 (7 bases). CDR3 length: 14 amino acids. The germline V gene has CDR1 LNHNV and CDR2 YYDKDF (reference sequence). Deletions cut 5 bases from V and 4 bases from J, with 14 bases between. The CDR3 spells CATSWEGERETQYF. As DNA, the CDR3 is TGTGCCACCAGCTGGGAGGGGGAACGAGAGACCCAGTACTTC. The variable domain in full, completed from reference TRBV15 and TRBJ2-5, reads DAMVIQNPRYQVTQFGKPVTLSCSQTLNHNVMYWYQQKSSQAPKLLFHYYDKDFNNEADTPDNFQSRRPNTSFCFLDIRSPGLGDTAMYLCATSWEGERETQYFGPGTRLLVL.

This clone was counted a single time. J is TRBJ1-1 and V is TRBV3-1 (or the pseudogene TRBV3-2); D is perhaps TRBD1 (5 bases). Per germline, CDR1 LGHDT and CDR2 YNNKEL (reference sequence). Trimming removed 2 bases from V and 1 base from J, with 26 bases in between. This CDR3 has 20 amino acids. CDR3: CASSQTPNWTRVGANTEAFF. The CDR3 bases are TGTGCCAGCAGCCAAACCCCAAATTGGACGCGGGTTGGGGCGAACACTGAAGCTTTCTTT.

This chain links TRBV7-6 with TRBJ2-7; D is perhaps TRBD1 (6 bases). The CDR3 spans 15 residues. The V end lost 2 bases, the J end lost 3 bases, and 14 bases lay between the germline ends. Per germline, CDR1 SGHVS and CDR2 FNYEAQ. DNA for the CDR3: TGTGCCAGCAGCTTAAAGGGGGAAGGCCTCTACGAGCAGTACTTC. Its translation: CASSLKGEGLYEQYF.

The chain has TRBV6-2 or TRBV6-3 and TRBJ2-1; unclear D gene. Trimming cost V 5 bases and J 7 bases, with 9 bases left between them. CDR1 MNHEY and CDR2 SVGEGT come from the germline V gene. This CDR3 is built from 12 residues. The CDR3 region is CASSPGSNEQFF. CDR3 DNA sequence: TGTGCCAGCAGTCCGGGTTCAAATGAGCAGTTCTTC.

The genes are TRBV7-2 and TRBJ2-3, with D unclear. There are 13 residues in the CDR3. Germline CDR1 reads SGHTA; CDR2 reads FQGNSA. V lost 1 base and J 1 base, leaving 3 bases between the germline ends. This chain's CDR3 is CASSLDRTDTQYF. CDR3 DNA sequence: TGTGCCAGCAGCTTAGATCGCACAGATACGCAGTATTTT.

This chain uses TRBV2 with TRBJ2-1; a possible D gene is TRBD2 (5 bases). The length of the CDR3 is 12 residues. Germline lookup yields CDR1 SNHLY and CDR2 FYNNEI. V was pared by 5 bases and J by 11 bases, with 13 bases between. For the CDR3, the DNA is TGTGCCAGCAGTTCCCTAGCCCTCCAGCAGTTCTTC. Translating it yields CASSSLALQQFF.

This sequence joins TRBV5-6 and TRBJ1-6; the match to TRBD1 covers 9 bases. Germline V lookup: CDR1 SGHDT, CDR2 YYEEEE. The CDR3 length is 18 residues. J was trimmed by 10 bases and V by 0 bases; bases with no gene match: 14. Here the CDR3 DNA reads TGTGCCAGCAGCTTGGTGGGACAGGGCTGGATGGGGCACTCACCCCTCCACTTT. This translates into CASSLVGQGWMGHSPLHF.

The chain joins TRBV9 to TRBJ2-1, with no clear D. The V end lost 3 bases, the J end lost 9 bases, and 7 bases lay between the germline ends. The CDR3 contains 11 residues. CDR1 is SGDLS, CDR2 YYNGEE, per germline. This CDR3 is CASSGPFEQFF. CDR3 nucleotide sequence: TGTGCCAGCAGCGGGCCATTTGAGCAGTTCTTC.

The chain carries TRBV4-1 and TRBJ2-3; D gene uncertain. Germline V CDR1 and CDR2: MGHRA, YSYEKL. Trimming stripped 3 bases from V and 2 bases from J, with 9 bases between. The CDR3 totals 14 residues. The CDR3 protein is CASSQSPLTDTQYF. Written as DNA, the CDR3 is TGCGCCAGCAGCCAGTCCCCCCTCACAGATACGCAGTATTTT.

The V and J genes are TRBV4-1 and TRBJ2-6, with 7 nucleotides matching TRBD1. J lost 0 bases, V lost 2 bases, and 4 bases had no gene match. Germline V CDR1 and CDR2: MGHRA, YSYEKL. The CDR3 is 17 amino acids. The CDR3 here is CASSQWDRDSGANVLTF. The DNA of the CDR3 is TGCGCCAGCAGCCAATGGGACAGAGACTCTGGGGCCAACGTCCTGACTTTC.